Below are 22 T cell receptor beta chains sequenced from a single sample in a study of T cell responses to AZD1222 COVID-19 vaccine. The table came from immunoSEQ multiplex PCR; TCRdb's copy has only in-frame clones and leaves some out. This sample contains around 140,000 clones. Sequencing was done on a sample of peripheral blood. The receptors were sampled from an adult in good health.

This sequence joins TRBV10-3 and TRBJ1-3, with D unresolved. The CDR3 has 15 amino acids. CDR1 is ENHRY, CDR2 SYGVKD, per germline. The V and J ends lost 3 bases and 2 bases respectively, with 11 bases between them. The CDR3 region is CAISDSGGPGNTIYF. The CDR3 region has the DNA TGTGCCATCAGTGATTCGGGAGGCCCTGGAAACACCATATATTTT.

The rearrangement joins TRBV5-6 to TRBJ1-1, with D uncertain. Germline V lookup: CDR1 SGHDT, CDR2 YYEEEE. Trimming took 3 bases from V and 5 from J, leaving 8 bases between them. The CDR3 covers 12 residues. CDR3 amino acids: CASSWTVTEAFF. The CDR3 DNA is TGTGCCAGCAGCTGGACCGTAACTGAAGCTTTCTTT.

The genes are TRBV18 and TRBJ1-6; TRBD1 might be the D (5 bases). This CDR3 has 17 amino acids. V dropped 3 bases and J dropped 6 bases, with 18 bases sitting between them. From germline, CDR1 is KGHSH and CDR2 LQKENI. The CDR3 loop is CASSPHATRGGNSPLHF. The CDR3 nucleotides read TGTGCCAGCTCACCTCACGCGACCCGGGGGGGTAATTCACCCCTCCACTTT.

The V and J genes are TRBV27 and TRBJ1-6; 8 nucleotides agree with TRBD1. There are 17 residues in the CDR3. The V gene's germline CDR1 is MNHEY and CDR2 SMNVEV (reference sequence). V lost 7 bases and J lost 0; bases outside the gene matches: 8. CDR3 sequence: CASNQGAGSSYNSPLHF. The DNA of the CDR3 is TGTGCCAGCAATCAGGGGGCAGGAAGCTCCTATAATTCACCCCTCCACTTT.

The chain recombines TRBV11-3 with TRBJ2-5; D tentatively fits TRBD1 or TRBD2 (5 bases each). CDR1 and CDR2 (germline): SGHNT, YENEEA. CDR3 length equals 15 residues. V shed 5 bases and J shed 0 bases, with 13 bases lying between them. For the CDR3, the DNA is TGTGCCAGCAGCCACCGGGGCGGGCACCAAGAGACCCAGTACTTC. It codes for CASSHRGGHQETQYF.

DNA of the CDR3: TGTGCCAGCAGTTTAATCCCCGGGGGGGAGCAGTACTTC. Residues: CASSLIPGGEQYF. The chain recombines TRBV27 with TRBJ2-7; 7 nucleotides align to TRBD2. The CDR3 spans 13 residues. Germline V gene data show CDR1 as MNHEY and CDR2 as SMNVEV (reference sequence). After removal of 2 bases from V and 7 bases from J, the junction contained 5 bases not matched to a gene.

The chain recombines TRBV7-6 with TRBJ1-2; the match to TRBD1 covers 10 bases. Looked up from germline, CDR1 is SGHVS and CDR2 is FNYEAQ. Losses at the gene ends were 5 bases for V and 6 bases for J; bases not matched to a gene: 6. The CDR3 spans 14 residues. CDR3 bases: TGTGCCAGCAGCCACGGGACAGGGGTGGATGGCTACACCTTC. Translation: CASSHGTGVDGYTF.

The V gene is TRBV10-2, the J gene TRBJ2-3; 8 bases map to TRBD2. The length of the CDR3 is 15 residues. Looked up from germline, CDR1 is WSHSY and CDR2 is SAAADI. With 4 bases clipped from V and 2 bases from J, the junction kept 5 bases outside the gene matches. The chain's CDR3 is CASSVTSGYTDTQYF. In DNA form, the CDR3 reads TGCGCCAGCAGTGTAACTAGCGGTTACACAGATACGCAGTATTTT.

V usage is TRBV2 and J usage is TRBJ2-3; TRBD2 matches at 7 bases. The CDR3 is made up of 15 amino acids. The trim removed 3 bases at V and 2 bases at J, leaving 5 bases unmatched. CDR1 and CDR2 from the germline V gene are SNHLY and FYNNEI. DNA for the CDR3: TGTGCCAGCAGTGATCCCGGGACTAACACAGATACGCAGTATTTT. This sequence encodes CASSDPGTNTDTQYF.

The rearrangement joins TRBV5-1 to TRBJ1-1; D is uncertain. Per germline, CDR1 SGHRS and CDR2 YFSETQ. The CDR3 extends over 14 amino acids. Trimming cost V 0 bases and J 3 bases, with 9 bases left between them. The CDR3 region is CASSLGQVHTEAFF. The CDR3 DNA is TGCGCCAGCAGCTTGGGTCAGGTGCACACTGAAGCTTTCTTT. The full variable domain, completed using reference TRBV5-1 and TRBJ1-1, is KAGVTQTPRYLIKTRGQQVTLSCSPISGHRSVSWYQQTPGQGLQFLFEYFSETQRNKGNFPGRFSGRQFSNSRSEMNVSTLELGDSALYLCASSLGQVHTEAFFGQGTRLTVV.

The V call is TRBV4-1, the J call TRBJ2-5; TRBD1 might be the D (6 bases). The CDR3 length is 15 residues. V dropped 1 base and J dropped 2 bases, with 11 bases sitting between them. Per germline, CDR1 MGHRA and CDR2 YSYEKL. The CDR3 DNA reads as TGCGCCAGCAGCCAAGTGGGGGCAAGACAAGAGACCCAGTACTTC. Amino acids: CASSQVGARQETQYF.

The V and J genes are TRBV11-2 and TRBJ1-1; D gene unclear. CDR1 is SGHAT and CDR2 is FQNNGV in the germline V gene. The ends were cut back, 0 bases at V and 2 bases at J, with 4 bases in the middle. The CDR3 sequence is 13 residues long. CDR3 coding DNA: TGTGCCAGCAGCTTAGATCACAACACTGAAGCTTTCTTT. It codes for CASSLDHNTEAFF.

V usage is TRBV29-1 and J usage is TRBJ1-2, with D possibly matching TRBD1 (6 bases). Deletions cut 4 bases from V and 6 bases from J, with 12 bases between. The germline CDR1 and CDR2 sequences are SQVTM and ANQGSEA. CDR3 length: 12 residues. The CDR3 sequence: CSVGGQGNGYTF. DNA of the CDR3: TGCAGCGTTGGGGGCCAGGGGAATGGCTACACCTTC.

The chain couples TRBV3-1 (or the pseudogene TRBV3-2) to TRBJ1-2, with 10 nucleotides matching TRBD1. The CDR3 is 14 residues long. Germline values: CDR1 LGHDT, CDR2 YNNKEL (reference sequence). V shed 4 bases and J 7 bases; nucleotides not matched to a gene: 6. CDR3 DNA sequence: TGTGCCAGCAGCCGGGGAGGACAGGGGGGTGGCTACACCTTC. Its translation: CASSRGGQGGGYTF.

The genes are TRBV7-2 and TRBJ2-6; D unresolved. V was pared by 3 bases and J by 2 bases, with 5 bases between. Germline values: CDR1 SGHTA, CDR2 FQGNSA. CDR3 length equals 14 residues. CDR3 sequence (DNA): TGTGCCAGCAGCTTTCACCCTGGGGCCAACGTCCTGACTTTC. As protein: CASSFHPGANVLTF.

This chain uses TRBV6-2 or TRBV6-3 with TRBJ2-1; 7 bases map to TRBD2. The CDR3 consists of 14 residues. Germline CDR1 reads MNHEY; CDR2 reads SVGEGT. V dropped 6 bases and J dropped 2; count of bases not matched to a gene: 4. The CDR3 DNA follows: TGTGCCAGCAGCCCTGGGGGGGCCTACAATGAGCAGTTCTTC. Its translation: CASSPGGAYNEQFF.

This sequence joins TRBV28 and TRBJ1-1; 7 bases line up with TRBD1. CDR1 is MDHEN and CDR2 is SYDVKM in the germline V gene. The CDR3 is 15 amino acids. The V and J ends lost 3 bases and 5 bases, in that order; junction bases with no gene match: 9. For the CDR3, the DNA is TGTGCCAGCAGTTTCCCGAGACAGGGAGGGACTGAAGCTTTCTTT. This translates into CASSFPRQGGTEAFF.

The chain joins TRBV7-9 to TRBJ2-5, with D hard to call. The V and J ends lost 4 bases and 1 base respectively, with 10 bases between them. This CDR3 has 14 residues. Germline V lookup: CDR1 SEHNR, CDR2 FQNEAQ (reference sequence). The CDR3 DNA follows: TGTGCCAGCAGCTCGATGGGCGGCCAAGAGACCCAGTACTTC. It yields the protein CASSSMGGQETQYF.

This chain links TRBV7-3 with TRBJ2-7, with 9 positions matching TRBD1. There are 14 residues in the CDR3. CDR1 SGHTA and CDR2 FQGTGA come from the germline V gene. The trim removed 5 bases at V and 7 bases at J, leaving 9 bases unmatched. CDR3 nucleotide sequence: TGTGCCAGCAGCCCCGGGACAGGGTCCATGGAGCAGTACTTC. Translation: CASSPGTGSMEQYF.

The V and J genes are TRBV6-5 and TRBJ1-2; TRBD1 matches 8 bases. Per the germline V gene, CDR1 is MNHEY and CDR2 is SVGAGI. Trimming removed 4 bases from V and 4 bases from J; junction bases left unmatched: 5. The CDR3 contains 14 residues. The CDR3 coding sequence is TGTGCCAGCAGTTCCCGGACAGGGACCTATGGCTACACCTTC. Its translation is CASSSRTGTYGYTF.

The gene calls are TRBV6-5 and TRBJ1-5; D is unclear. V lost 7 bases, J lost 11 bases, and 12 bases lay in between. Germline CDR1 and CDR2: MNHEY and SVGAGI. CDR3 length equals 11 residues. The CDR3 reads CASIPRQAQHF. In DNA form, the CDR3 reads TGTGCCAGCATTCCCCGCCAGGCCCAGCATTTT.

V usage is TRBV5-1 and J usage is TRBJ2-3; D uncertain. The CDR3 consists of 15 residues. The germline V gene encodes CDR1 SGHRS and CDR2 YFSETQ. The V gene lost 4 bases and the J gene lost 0 bases, with 12 bases spanning the gap. CDR3 DNA: TGCGCCAGCAGCCTCGAGTCTTTTAGCACAGATACGCAGTATTTT. It is translated as CASSLESFSTDTQYF.